This T cell receptor beta chain derives from a study of cytomegalovirus exposure and HLA in healthy donors. Study-level information: An analysis done earlier identified almost 120 million unique TCR beta sequences from 150 million to 200 million T cells. Findings of the study overall: Relative to the approximately 630-donor mean, N-insertions were reportedly fewer in an Asian-associated ancestry cluster in a later analysis. Cytomegalovirus-associated status was assigned to about 150 TCR beta chains. The later analysis indicated that the majority of CMV-associated TCR beta chains appeared HLA-restricted.

Germline loops: CDR1 SGHAT, CDR2 FQNNGV. The CDR3 is made up of 17 amino acids. V was cut by 0 bases and J by 0 bases, with 12 bases left in between. Primers included in the PCR were 60 Vbeta and 13 Jbeta primers. The table came from immunoSEQ multiplex PCR; TCRdb's copy has only in-frame clones and leaves some out. The table lists about 160,000 clones, 80% to 90% of them singletons. As concerns this clone: As yet, its antigen is unknown.

The rearrangement uses TRBV11-2 and TRBJ1-5; unclear D gene. This TCR was sampled from a woman younger than 45 in good health and CMV-seropositive. The specimen was PBMCs. CDR3 nucleotides: TGTGCCAGCAGCTTAGACGGTAGCATTGATAGCAATCAGCCCCAGCATTTT. It translates to CASSLDGSIDSNQPQHF.